This T cell receptor (beta chain) was retrieved from a study of T cell clonotyping in hematopoietic cell transplantation. The time point denotes: recipient sample about 28 days before transplant, after cytoreduction. Here immunoSEQ multiplex PCR was the method, and the copy in TCRdb shows in-frame clones only, minus some. The sample includes about 38,000 clones, roughly 94% of them seen just once. Study-level points and caveats: After transplant, recipient diversity fell while pathologically expanded clonotypes grew through day 180.

On this clone itself: Its specificity is unknown.

Trimming removed 6 bases from V and 7 bases from J, with 12 bases in between. CDR1 is MNHNS, CDR2 SASEGT, per germline. The CDR3 is 12 amino acids. The rearrangement links TRBV6-1 to TRBJ1-1; D perhaps matches TRBD1 (6 bases). This sample comprised peripheral blood mononuclear cells, obtained before stem cell transplant. This sequence originates from a man aged 35 to 55 with chronic myeloid leukemia. Some clones in this sample may be carry-over from other donors' samples. In DNA form, the CDR3 reads TGTGCCAGCAGCCAGACAGGCCTTGAAGCTTTCTTT. Its protein is CASSQTGLEAFF.